Given below is one T cell receptor beta chain in context. What it recognizes is unknown. TCRdb keeps only in-frame clones here, not all; method: immunoSEQ multiplex PCR. The table has about 67,000 clones, almost 80% seen once; the top ten hold over 4.5%. The entry originates in a study of PD-1 blockade in mismatch repair-deficient tumors. Study findings and constraints: Tumor-resident clones, often absent from pretreatment blood, expanded after pembrolizumab and then contracted.

This CDR3 has 16 amino acids. In germline, CDR1 is LGHNA, CDR2 YSLEER. V lost 1 base, J lost 3 bases, and 13 bases lay in between. Sequenced material: peripheral blood, taken 2 weeks after starting pembrolizumab. This chain joins TRBV4-3 and TRBJ2-1, with unresolved D. This sequence originates from an adult with mismatch repair-deficient cancer. In nucleotides, the CDR3 is TGCGCCAGCAGCCAAGTGATGGCGGCAAGCTACAATGAGCAGTTCTTC. The encoded protein is CASSQVMAASYNEQFF.